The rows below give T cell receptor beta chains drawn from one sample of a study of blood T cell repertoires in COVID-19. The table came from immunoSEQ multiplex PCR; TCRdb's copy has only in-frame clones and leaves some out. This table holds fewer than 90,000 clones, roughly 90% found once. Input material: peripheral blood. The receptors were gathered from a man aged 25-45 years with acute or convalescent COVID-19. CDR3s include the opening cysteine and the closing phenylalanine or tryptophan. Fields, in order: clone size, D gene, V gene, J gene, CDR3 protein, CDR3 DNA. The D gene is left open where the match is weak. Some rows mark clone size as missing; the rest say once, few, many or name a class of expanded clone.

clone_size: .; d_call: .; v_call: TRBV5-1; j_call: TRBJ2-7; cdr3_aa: CASSPTGGSADEQYF; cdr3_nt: TGCGCCAGCAGCCCTACAGGAGGGTCGGCGGATGAGCAGTACTTC
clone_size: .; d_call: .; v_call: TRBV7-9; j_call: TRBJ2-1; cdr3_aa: CASSLGGLPEQFF; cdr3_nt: TGTGCCAGCAGCTTAGGAGGTTTGCCTGAGCAGTTCTTC
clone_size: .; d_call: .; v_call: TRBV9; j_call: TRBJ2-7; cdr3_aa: CASSPGGSGHYEQYF; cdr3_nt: TGTGCCAGCAGCCCAGGTGGTAGCGGACACTACGAGCAGTACTTC
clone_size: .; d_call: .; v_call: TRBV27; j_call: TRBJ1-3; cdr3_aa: CASSPGFSGNTIYF; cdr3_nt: TGTGCCAGCAGTCCCGGGTTCTCTGGAAACACCATATATTTT
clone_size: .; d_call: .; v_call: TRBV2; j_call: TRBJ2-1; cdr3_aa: CASKMREYNEQFF; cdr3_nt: TGTGCCAGCAAGATGCGGGAATACAATGAGCAGTTCTTC
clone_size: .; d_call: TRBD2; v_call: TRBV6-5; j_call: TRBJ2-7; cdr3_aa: CASSYAGLAGEGEQYF; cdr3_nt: TGTGCCAGCAGTTACGCGGGACTAGCGGGAGAGGGCGAGCAGTACTTC
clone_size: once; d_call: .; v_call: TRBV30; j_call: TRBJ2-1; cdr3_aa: CAWITGRNEQFF; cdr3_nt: TGTGCCTGGATAACAGGTAGGAATGAGCAGTTCTTC
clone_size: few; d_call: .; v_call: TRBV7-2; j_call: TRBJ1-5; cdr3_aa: CASSLDSADYRPQHF; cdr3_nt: TGTGCCAGCAGCTTAGATTCTGCGGACTATCGGCCCCAGCATTTT
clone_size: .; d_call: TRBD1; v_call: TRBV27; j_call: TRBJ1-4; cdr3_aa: CASSYRGGAVEKLFF; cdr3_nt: TGTGCCAGCAGTTACCGAGGGGGCGCGGTCGAAAAACTGTTTTTT
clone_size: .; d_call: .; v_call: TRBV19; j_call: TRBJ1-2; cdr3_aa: CASSLGRHYGYTF; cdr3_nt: TGTGCCAGTAGTTTGGGCAGACACTATGGCTACACCTTC
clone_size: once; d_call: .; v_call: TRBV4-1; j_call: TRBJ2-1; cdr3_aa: CASSQAGTFSYNEQFF; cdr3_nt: TGCGCCAGCAGCCAAGCTGGGACTTTCTCCTACAATGAGCAGTTCTTC
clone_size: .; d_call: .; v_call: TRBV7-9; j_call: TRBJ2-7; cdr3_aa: CASSRLQQAKYEQYF; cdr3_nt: TGTGCCAGCAGCCGTTTGCAACAGGCTAAGTACGAGCAGTACTTC
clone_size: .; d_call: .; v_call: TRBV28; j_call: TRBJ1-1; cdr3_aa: CASSPFQGTKAFF; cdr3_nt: TGTGCCAGCAGTCCTTTCCAGGGGACCAAAGCTTTCTTT
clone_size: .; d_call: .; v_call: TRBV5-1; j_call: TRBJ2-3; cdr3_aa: CASNPGVTDTQYF; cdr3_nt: TGCGCCAGCAATCCGGGAGTAACAGATACGCAGTATTTT
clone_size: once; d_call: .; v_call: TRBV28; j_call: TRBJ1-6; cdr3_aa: CASSLFGTSQSSYNSPLHF; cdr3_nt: TGTGCCAGCAGTTTATTTGGGACATCTCAAAGCTCCTATAATTCACCCCTCCACTTT
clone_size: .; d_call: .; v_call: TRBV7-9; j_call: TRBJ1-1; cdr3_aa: CASSLVGPTEAFF; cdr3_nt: TGTGCCAGCAGCTTAGTGGGGCCCACTGAAGCTTTCTTT
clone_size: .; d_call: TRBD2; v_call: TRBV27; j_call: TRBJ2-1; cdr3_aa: CASSPGTSGYNEQFF; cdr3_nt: TGTGCCAGCAGTCCCGGGACTAGCGGTTACAATGAGCAGTTCTTC
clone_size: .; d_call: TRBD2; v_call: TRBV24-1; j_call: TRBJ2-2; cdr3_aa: CATESTSGNTGELFF; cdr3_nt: TGTGCCACCGAATCGACTAGCGGGAACACCGGGGAGCTGTTTTTT
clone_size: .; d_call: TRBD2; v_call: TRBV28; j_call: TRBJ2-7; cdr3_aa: CASSLGRGHEQYF; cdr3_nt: TGTGCCAGCAGTCTCGGGAGGGGCCACGAGCAGTACTTC
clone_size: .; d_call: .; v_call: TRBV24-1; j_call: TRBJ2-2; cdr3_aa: CATSDPGAQTHTGELFF; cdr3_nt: TGTGCCACCAGTGACCCTGGGGCTCAAACCCACACCGGGGAGCTGTTTTTT
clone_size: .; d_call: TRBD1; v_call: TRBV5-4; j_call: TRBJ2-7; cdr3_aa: CASTLKTGGARFEQYF; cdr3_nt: TGTGCCAGCACCCTGAAAACAGGGGGCGCTCGTTTCGAGCAGTACTTC
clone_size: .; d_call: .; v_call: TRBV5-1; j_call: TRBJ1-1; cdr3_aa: CASSLNTNTEAFF; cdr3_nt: TGCGCCAGCAGCTTGAACACGAACACTGAAGCTTTCTTT
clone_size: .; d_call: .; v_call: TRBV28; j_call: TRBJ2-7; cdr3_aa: CASSLPGSTYEQYF; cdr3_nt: TGTGCCAGCAGTTTACCCGGGTCTACCTACGAGCAGTACTTC
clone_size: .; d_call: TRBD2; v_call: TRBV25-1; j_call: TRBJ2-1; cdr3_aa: CASSEWGTSGRANEQFF; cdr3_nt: TGTGCCAGCAGTGAATGGGGGACTAGCGGGAGGGCGAATGAGCAGTTCTTC
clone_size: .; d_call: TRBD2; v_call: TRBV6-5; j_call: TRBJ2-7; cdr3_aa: CASSWLAEPYEQYF; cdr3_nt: TGTGCCAGCAGTTGGCTAGCGGAACCCTACGAGCAGTACTTC
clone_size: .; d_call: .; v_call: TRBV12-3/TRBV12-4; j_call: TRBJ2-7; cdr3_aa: CASSLSGYEQYF; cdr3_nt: TGTGCCAGCAGTTTGTCAGGGTACGAGCAGTACTTC
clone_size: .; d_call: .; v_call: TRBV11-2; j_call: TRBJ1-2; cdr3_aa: CASSLDSAGRYGYTF; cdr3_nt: TGTGCCAGCAGCTTAGATTCGGCAGGGCGGTATGGCTACACCTTC
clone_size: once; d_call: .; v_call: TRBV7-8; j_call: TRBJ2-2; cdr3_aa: CASSLEEGSGELFF; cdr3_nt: TGTGCCAGCAGCTTAGAAGAGGGTTCCGGGGAGCTGTTTTTT
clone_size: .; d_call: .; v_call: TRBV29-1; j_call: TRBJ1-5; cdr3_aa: CSVDSGGNQPQHF; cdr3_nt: TGCAGCGTTGATTCAGGGGGCAATCAGCCCCAGCATTTT
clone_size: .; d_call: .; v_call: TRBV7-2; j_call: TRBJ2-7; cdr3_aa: CASSLGRGDSYEQYF; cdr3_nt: TGTGCCAGCAGCTTAGGCAGGGGAGACTCCTACGAGCAGTACTTC
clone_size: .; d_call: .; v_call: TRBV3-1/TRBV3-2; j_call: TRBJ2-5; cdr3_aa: CASSPAGSQETQYF; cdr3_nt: TGTGCCAGCAGCCCGGCGGGGTCCCAAGAGACCCAGTACTTC
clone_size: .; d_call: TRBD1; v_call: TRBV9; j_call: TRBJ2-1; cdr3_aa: CASSVTGDSYNEQFF; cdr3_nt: TGTGCCAGCAGCGTAACAGGGGATTCCTACAATGAGCAGTTCTTC
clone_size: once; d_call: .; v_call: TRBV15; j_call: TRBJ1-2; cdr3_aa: CATSRDIARPAYGYTF; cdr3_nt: TGTGCCACCAGCAGAGATATCGCCAGGCCTGCATATGGCTACACCTTC
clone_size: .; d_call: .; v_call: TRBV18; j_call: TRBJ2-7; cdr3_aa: CASADREEVEQYF; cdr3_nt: TGTGCCAGCGCAGACAGGGAGGAGGTCGAGCAGTACTTC
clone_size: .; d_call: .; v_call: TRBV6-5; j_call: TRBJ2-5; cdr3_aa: CASNPGSVETQYF; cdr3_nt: TGTGCCAGCAACCCGGGTAGCGTAGAGACCCAGTACTTC
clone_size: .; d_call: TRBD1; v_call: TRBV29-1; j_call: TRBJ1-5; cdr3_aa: CSATTGYNQPQHF; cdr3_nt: TGCAGCGCAACGACAGGGTACAATCAGCCCCAGCATTTT
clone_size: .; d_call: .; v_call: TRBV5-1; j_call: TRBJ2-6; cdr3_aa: CASSLVGQAGANVLTF; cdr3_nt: TGCGCCAGCAGCTTGGTTGGACAAGCTGGGGCCAACGTCCTGACTTTC
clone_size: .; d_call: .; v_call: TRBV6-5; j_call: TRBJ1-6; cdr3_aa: CASSYAGKGNNSPLHF; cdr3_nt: TGTGCCAGCAGTTACGCAGGGAAGGGAAATAATTCACCCCTCCACTTT
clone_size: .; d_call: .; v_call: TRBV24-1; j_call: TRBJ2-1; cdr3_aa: CATSDGGTGYNEQFF; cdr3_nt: TGTGCCACCAGTGATGGAGGTACTGGCTACAATGAGCAGTTCTTC
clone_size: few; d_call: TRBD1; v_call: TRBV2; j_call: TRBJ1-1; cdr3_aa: CATLRGRKAAFF; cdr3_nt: TGTGCCACGCTCAGGGGGCGCAAAGCGGCTTTCTTT
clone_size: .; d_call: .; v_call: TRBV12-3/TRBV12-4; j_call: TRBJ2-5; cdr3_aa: CASSPQKTQYF; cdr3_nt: TGTGCCAGCAGTCCTCAGAAGACCCAGTACTTC
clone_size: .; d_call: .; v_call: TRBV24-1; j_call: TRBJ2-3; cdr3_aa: CATSGKTLSTDTQYF; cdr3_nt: TGTGCCACCAGTGGTAAAACTTTGAGCACAGATACGCAGTATTTT
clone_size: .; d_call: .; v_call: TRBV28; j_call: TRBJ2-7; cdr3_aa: CASRPSGGLSSYEQYF; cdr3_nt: TGTGCCAGCAGACCTTCAGGGGGGCTAAGCTCCTACGAGCAGTACTTC
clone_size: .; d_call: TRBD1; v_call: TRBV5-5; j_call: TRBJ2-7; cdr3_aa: CASSLGTGFGEQYF; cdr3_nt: TGTGCCAGCAGCTTAGGGACAGGGTTTGGCGAGCAGTACTTC
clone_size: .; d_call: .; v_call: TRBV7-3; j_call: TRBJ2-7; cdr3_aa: CASSLSGIDEQYF; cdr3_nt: TGTGCCAGCAGCTTATCAGGGATCGACGAGCAGTACTTC
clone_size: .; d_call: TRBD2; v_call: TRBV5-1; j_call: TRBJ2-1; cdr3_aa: CASKQTSGRANEQFF; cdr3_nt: TGCGCCAGCAAACAAACTAGCGGGAGGGCCAATGAGCAGTTCTTC
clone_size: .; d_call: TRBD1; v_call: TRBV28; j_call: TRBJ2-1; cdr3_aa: CASSLKSWDSYNEQFF; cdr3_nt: TGTGCCAGCAGTTTAAAGTCTTGGGACAGCTACAATGAGCAGTTCTTC
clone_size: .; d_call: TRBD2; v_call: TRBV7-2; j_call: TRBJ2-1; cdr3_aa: CASSQSGRGLNEQFF; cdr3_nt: TGTGCCAGCAGCCAAAGCGGGAGGGGGTTGAATGAGCAGTTCTTC
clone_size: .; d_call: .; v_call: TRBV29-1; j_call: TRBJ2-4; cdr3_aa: CSGRRLAEGENIQYF; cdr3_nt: TGCAGCGGACGAAGGTTGGCGGAGGGTGAAAACATTCAGTACTTC
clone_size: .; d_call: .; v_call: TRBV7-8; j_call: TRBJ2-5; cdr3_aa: CASSLGRAKTQYF; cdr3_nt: TGTGCCAGCAGCTTAGGGAGGGCTAAGACCCAGTACTTC
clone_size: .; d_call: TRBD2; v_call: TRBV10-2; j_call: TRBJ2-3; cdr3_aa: CASSEPLSVGGDTQYF; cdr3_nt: TGCGCCAGCAGTGAGCCCCTCTCTGTCGGGGGGGATACGCAGTATTTT
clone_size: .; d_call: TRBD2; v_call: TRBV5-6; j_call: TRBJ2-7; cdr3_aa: CASSLAAGGFSYEQYF; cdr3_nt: TGTGCCAGCAGCTTGGCCGCGGGGGGCTTTAGTTACGAGCAGTACTTC
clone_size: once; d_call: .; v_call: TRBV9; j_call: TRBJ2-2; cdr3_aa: CASTWGGPYTTGELFF; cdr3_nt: TGTGCCAGCACTTGGGGGGGGCCCTACACCACCGGGGAGCTGTTTTTT
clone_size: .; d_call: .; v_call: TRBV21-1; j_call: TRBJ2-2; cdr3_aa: CASSKSVPNLLAGEVAGELFF; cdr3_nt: TGTGCCAGCAGCAAATCGGTCCCGAACCTGCTAGCGGGAGAGGTCGCCGGGGAGCTGTTTTTT
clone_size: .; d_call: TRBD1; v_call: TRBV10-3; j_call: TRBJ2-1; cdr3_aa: CAISKDREISEQFF; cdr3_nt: TGTGCCATCAGCAAGGACAGGGAAATTAGTGAGCAGTTCTTC
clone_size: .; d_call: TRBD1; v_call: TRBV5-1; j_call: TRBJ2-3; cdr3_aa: CASSLLQGEADTQYF; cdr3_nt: TGCGCCAGCAGCTTGTTACAGGGGGAGGCAGATACGCAGTATTTT
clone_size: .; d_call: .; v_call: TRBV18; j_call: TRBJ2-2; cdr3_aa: CASSPSGTGELFF; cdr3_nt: TGTGCCAGCTCACCATCAGGGACCGGGGAGCTGTTTTTT